This T cell receptor (beta chain) was recorded in a study of cytomegalovirus exposure and HLA in healthy donors. A note on this clone: Its antigen remains unknown.

V trimming: 4 bases; J trimming: 7 bases; junction bases outside the gene matches: 7. Germline loops: CDR1 MGHDK, CDR2 SYGVNS. CDR3 length: 15 amino acids. Study results and caveats: In vitro experiments confirmed that a few CMV-associated chains were specific for CMV antigens. The number of N-insertions in an Asian-associated ancestry cluster was reportedly below the 666-donor mean in a later analysis. Accurate prediction of most subjects' HLA-A and HLA-B alleles from TCR beta sequences was reported.

It was with 60 Vbeta and 13 Jbeta primers that the PCR ran. Sequencing used immunoSEQ multiplex PCR; TCRdb keeps in-frame clones, though not all of them. The repertoire holds approximately 180,000 clones, under 90% seen once, with 4.8% in the top ten. Sequenced: PBMCs. This TCR was sampled from a man younger than 35 in good health and CMV-seronegative. V usage is TRBV25-1 and J usage is TRBJ2-7; 13 nucleotides align to TRBD2. The CDR3: CASSATSGRWGEQYF. Written as DNA, the CDR3 is TGTGCCAGCAGTGCGACTAGCGGGAGGTGGGGTGAGCAGTACTTC.